These T cell receptor beta chains were read from a single sample in a study of blood T cell repertoires in COVID-19. Generated by immunoSEQ multiplex PCR, the TCRdb table keeps only in-frame clones and is missing some. The table has approximately 120,000 clones, more than 70% seen once. Input material: peripheral blood. The receptors originated from a woman at least 80 years old with COVID-19, enrolled during active disease. The CDR3 runs from the conserved cysteine through the conserved F or W. A D gene is named only where the DNA matches it firmly. Some rows mark clone size as missing; the rest say once, few, many or name a class of expanded clone.

J: TRBJ2-5
V: TRBV5-5
size: once
D: -
CDR3: CASSLFGPGGETQYF
DNA: TGTGCCAGCAGCTTGTTCGGACCAGGAGGGGAGACCCAGTACTTC

J: TRBJ2-1
V: TRBV9
size: -
D: -
CDR3: CASSVGGLSFNEQFF
DNA: TGTGCCAGCAGCGTAGGGGGGCTGAGCTTTAATGAGCAGTTCTTC

J: TRBJ1-1
V: TRBV28
size: -
D: -
CDR3: CASRSGTGWTEAFF
DNA: TGTGCCAGCAGATCAGGTACAGGGTGGACTGAAGCTTTCTTT

J: TRBJ2-2
V: TRBV3-1/TRBV3-2
size: -
D: -
CDR3: CASSQDVAVPGELFF
DNA: TGTGCCAGCAGCCAAGATGTTGCGGTCCCCGGGGAGCTGTTTTTT

J: TRBJ1-2
V: TRBV5-1
size: -
D: TRBD1
CDR3: CASSLAGTADTF
DNA: TGCGCCAGCAGCTTGGCGGGGACAGCAGACACCTTC

J: TRBJ2-7
V: TRBV4-3
size: -
D: -
CDR3: CASSHIAGPYEQYF
DNA: TGCGCCAGCAGCCATATTGCGGGCCCGTACGAGCAGTACTTC

J: TRBJ2-7
V: TRBV6-5
size: -
D: TRBD2
CDR3: CASSYSRLAGGNEQYF
DNA: TGTGCCAGCAGTTACTCGAGACTAGCGGGAGGGAACGAGCAGTACTTC

J: TRBJ2-7
V: TRBV6-5
size: -
D: TRBD1
CDR3: CASSYGAGGYYEQYF
DNA: TGTGCCAGCAGTTACGGGGCAGGGGGTTACTACGAGCAGTACTTC

J: TRBJ2-1
V: TRBV7-3
size: -
D: TRBD2
CDR3: CASSLTAGVSLNEQFF
DNA: TGTGCCAGCAGCTTAACGGCGGGAGTCTCCCTCAATGAGCAGTTCTTC

J: TRBJ1-6
V: TRBV20-1
size: -
D: -
CDR3: CSASAGQINSPLHF
DNA: TGCAGTGCTAGTGCGGGACAAATTAATTCACCCCTCCACTTT

J: TRBJ2-3
V: TRBV3-1/TRBV3-2
size: few
D: -
CDR3: CASSQGYGGDTDTQYF
DNA: TGTGCCAGCAGCCAAGGCTATGGCGGGGACACAGATACGCAGTATTTT

J: TRBJ1-3
V: TRBV5-6
size: -
D: -
CDR3: CASSFRGSSGNTIYF
DNA: TGTGCCAGCAGCTTTCGGGGGAGCTCTGGAAACACCATATATTTT

J: TRBJ2-7
V: TRBV6-2/TRBV6-3
size: -
D: TRBD2
CDR3: CASSYSGGRGFYEQYF
DNA: TGTGCCAGCAGTTACTCTGGAGGGAGGGGCTTCTACGAGCAGTACTTC

J: TRBJ1-4
V: TRBV7-6
size: -
D: TRBD1
CDR3: CASSLNQGAPNEKLFF
DNA: TGTGCCAGCAGCTTAAACCAGGGGGCTCCTAATGAAAAACTGTTTTTT

J: TRBJ2-3
V: TRBV6-5
size: -
D: TRBD2
CDR3: CASSYSGLGADTQYF
DNA: TGTGCCAGCAGTTACTCGGGACTAGGAGCAGATACGCAGTATTTT

J: TRBJ1-1
V: TRBV18
size: -
D: -
CDR3: CASSSGPGQLSNEAFF
DNA: TGTGCCAGCTCATCTGGCCCCGGACAGCTTTCCAATGAAGCTTTCTTT

J: TRBJ2-2
V: TRBV15
size: -
D: TRBD1
CDR3: CATSMGQGHTGELFF
DNA: TGTGCCACCAGCATGGGACAGGGTCACACCGGGGAGCTGTTTTTT

J: TRBJ2-6
V: TRBV6-6
size: -
D: TRBD1
CDR3: CASSISRSGTGSSGANVLTF
DNA: TGTGCCAGCAGCATAAGCCGGTCAGGGACAGGGAGCTCTGGGGCCAACGTCCTGACTTTC

J: TRBJ1-6
V: TRBV2
size: -
D: TRBD1
CDR3: CASSSRGRINSPLHF
DNA: TGTGCCAGCAGTTCCAGGGGGCGCATCAATTCACCCCTCCACTTT

J: TRBJ2-1
V: TRBV7-8
size: -
D: TRBD2
CDR3: CASSVTGLAVTTHEQFF
DNA: TGTGCCAGCAGCGTCACGGGACTAGCGGTAACAACCCATGAGCAGTTCTTC

J: TRBJ2-5
V: TRBV5-5
size: once
D: -
CDR3: CASSLALQLQTKRGETQYF
DNA: TGTGCCAGCAGCTTGGCCCTTCAACTTCAGACAAAACGGGGAGAGACCCAGTACTTC

J: TRBJ1-4
V: TRBV2
size: -
D: TRBD1
CDR3: CASSANTGAAYEKLFF
DNA: TGTGCCAGCAGTGCTAACACAGGGGCTGCTTATGAAAAACTGTTTTTT

J: TRBJ2-3
V: TRBV5-1
size: few
D: TRBD1
CDR3: CASSWGQGPGDTQYF
DNA: TGCGCCAGCAGCTGGGGACAGGGCCCGGGAGATACGCAGTATTTT

J: TRBJ2-7
V: TRBV7-2
size: few
D: TRBD1
CDR3: CASSSAGTGNYEQYF
DNA: TGTGCCAGCAGCTCCGCCGGGACAGGGAACTACGAGCAGTACTTC

J: TRBJ1-6
V: TRBV3-1/TRBV3-2
size: -
D: TRBD1
CDR3: CASSQEGTGRSPLHF
DNA: TGTGCCAGCAGCCAAGAAGGGACAGGGCGTTCACCCCTCCACTTT

J: TRBJ2-7
V: TRBV19
size: -
D: TRBD2
CDR3: CASGTTYF
DNA: TGTGCCAGCGGGACTACGTACTTC

J: TRBJ2-3
V: TRBV6-4
size: few
D: -
CDR3: CASSAAERDTQYF
DNA: TGTGCCAGCTCCGCGGCCGAAAGAGATACGCAGTATTTT

J: TRBJ2-1
V: TRBV9
size: -
D: TRBD1
CDR3: CASSGGTGGISNEQFF
DNA: TGTGCCAGCAGCGGGGGGACAGGGGGAATCTCCAATGAGCAGTTCTTC

J: TRBJ2-1
V: TRBV4-2
size: few
D: TRBD2
CDR3: CASSQDPGLAAGEQFF
DNA: TGTGCCAGCAGCCAAGATCCGGGACTAGCCGCCGGGGAGCAGTTCTTC

J: TRBJ2-1
V: TRBV27
size: once
D: TRBD2
CDR3: CASSPPRLAGGYNEQFF
DNA: TGTGCCAGCAGTCCTCCTCGACTAGCGGGAGGGTACAATGAGCAGTTCTTC

J: TRBJ2-7
V: TRBV2
size: -
D: TRBD1
CDR3: CASSETDRVGYEQYF
DNA: TGTGCCAGCAGTGAAACGGACAGGGTCGGCTACGAGCAGTACTTC

J: TRBJ1-1
V: TRBV2
size: -
D: -
CDR3: CASRTGNLADTEAFF
DNA: TGTGCCAGCAGAACAGGGAATTTGGCGGACACTGAAGCTTTCTTT

J: TRBJ1-4
V: TRBV7-2
size: -
D: TRBD1
CDR3: CASSLVQGVGLFF
DNA: TGTGCCAGCAGCTTAGTACAGGGGGTAGGACTGTTTTTT

J: TRBJ2-2
V: TRBV7-2
size: -
D: -
CDR3: CASSTYGELFF
DNA: TGTGCCAGCAGCACCTACGGGGAGCTGTTTTTT

J: TRBJ1-4
V: TRBV14
size: -
D: -
CDR3: CASGLAYEKLFF
DNA: TGTGCCAGCGGACTTGCTTACGAAAAACTGTTTTTT

J: TRBJ2-3
V: TRBV5-4
size: -
D: TRBD2
CDR3: CASSPGTSGRNTDTQYF
DNA: TGTGCCAGCAGCCCTGGGACTAGCGGGAGAAACACAGATACGCAGTATTTT

J: TRBJ2-1
V: TRBV5-1
size: -
D: TRBD1
CDR3: CASSLGQGGDEQFF
DNA: TGCGCCAGCAGCTTGGGACAGGGGGGCGATGAGCAGTTCTTC

J: TRBJ1-1
V: TRBV7-9
size: few
D: TRBD1
CDR3: CASSFPRGAEAFF
DNA: TGTGCCAGCAGCTTCCCCAGGGGGGCGGAAGCTTTCTTT

J: TRBJ2-5
V: TRBV7-6
size: -
D: TRBD2
CDR3: CASSSGLAGGRETQYF
DNA: TGTGCCAGCAGCTCCGGACTAGCGGGAGGGCGGGAGACCCAGTACTTC

J: TRBJ2-7
V: TRBV7-2
size: -
D: TRBD2
CDR3: CASSLRSFPTSGHYEQYF
DNA: TGTGCCAGCAGCCTAAGGAGCTTTCCGACTAGCGGACATTACGAGCAGTACTTC

J: TRBJ2-7
V: TRBV7-2
size: -
D: TRBD2
CDR3: CASSETSGRITGEQYF
DNA: TGTGCCAGCAGTGAGACTAGCGGGAGGATAACGGGCGAGCAGTACTTC

J: TRBJ2-7
V: TRBV5-6
size: once
D: TRBD2
CDR3: CASSGRVSYEQYF
DNA: TGTGCCAGCAGCGGGAGGGTCTCCTACGAGCAGTACTTC

J: TRBJ2-3
V: TRBV10-2
size: -
D: -
CDR3: CASRPPRGLGTDTQYF
DNA: TGCGCCAGCAGGCCCCCCCGAGGGTTAGGCACAGATACGCAGTATTTT

J: TRBJ1-5
V: TRBV19
size: -
D: TRBD1
CDR3: CASSITGAITGNQPQHF
DNA: TGTGCCAGTAGTATCACAGGGGCTATCACGGGCAATCAGCCCCAGCATTTT

J: TRBJ2-1
V: TRBV19
size: few
D: TRBD1
CDR3: CASSARQGRYNEQFF
DNA: TGTGCCAGTAGTGCAAGACAGGGTAGATACAATGAGCAGTTCTTC

J: TRBJ1-1
V: TRBV28
size: -
D: -
CDR3: CASSAMRGRETGPNTEAFF
DNA: TGTGCCAGCAGCGCTATGCGGGGGCGCGAGACAGGCCCGAACACTGAAGCTTTCTTT

J: TRBJ2-3
V: TRBV28
size: -
D: -
CDR3: CASRPNGRDTQYF
DNA: TGTGCCAGCAGGCCCAACGGGAGAGATACGCAGTATTTT

J: TRBJ1-1
V: TRBV5-4
size: -
D: -
CDR3: CASSFSPQGMNTEAFF
DNA: TGTGCCAGCAGCTTCAGCCCACAGGGCATGAACACTGAAGCTTTCTTT

J: TRBJ2-7
V: TRBV14
size: -
D: TRBD1
CDR3: CASSQAHRTGAYEQYF
DNA: TGTGCCAGCAGCCAAGCTCACCGGACAGGGGCGTACGAGCAGTACTTC

J: TRBJ1-6
V: TRBV6-5
size: -
D: -
CDR3: CASSNERVSPLHF
DNA: TGTGCCAGCAGTAATGAACGGGTTTCACCCCTCCACTTT

J: TRBJ2-2
V: TRBV28
size: few
D: TRBD2
CDR3: CASSFFSGRRNGELFF
DNA: TGTGCCAGCAGTTTTTTTAGCGGGAGGAGGAACGGGGAGCTGTTTTTT

J: TRBJ2-7
V: TRBV5-5
size: -
D: TRBD2
CDR3: CASSLRSLAGGSSYEQYF
DNA: TGTGCCAGCAGCTTGCGTTCCCTAGCGGGAGGGTCCTCCTACGAGCAGTACTTC

J: TRBJ1-2
V: TRBV28
size: once
D: -
CDR3: CASSPPGERGYTF
DNA: TGTGCCAGCAGTCCCCCCGGAGAGCGAGGCTACACCTTC

J: TRBJ2-1
V: TRBV5-1
size: -
D: TRBD2
CDR3: CASSIPLAGGPNEQFF
DNA: TGCGCCAGCAGCATCCCCCTAGCGGGAGGGCCGAATGAGCAGTTCTTC

J: TRBJ2-1
V: TRBV7-9
size: few
D: TRBD2
CDR3: CASSLVRSGSLNEQFF
DNA: TGTGCCAGCAGCTTAGTTCGTAGCGGGAGTCTAAATGAGCAGTTCTTC